These 5 T cell receptor beta chains came from one sample sequenced in a study of T cell changes during pregnancy in multiple sclerosis. Assay used: immunoSEQ multiplex PCR; TCRdb lists only in-frame clones, some missing. The table shows tens of thousands of clones, with approximately 92% occurring only once. The specimen was CD4+ T cells from peripheral blood mononuclear cells, collected before pregnancy. All receptors come from a female donor with multiple sclerosis, enrolled in a pregnancy study.

The CDR3 protein is CASSNGDRGNIDTQYF. For the CDR3, the DNA is TGTGCCAGCAGCAATGGGGACAGGGGGAATATAGATACGCAGTATTTT. This sequence joins TRBV7-9 and TRBJ2-3, with 11 positions matching TRBD1. Trimming cost V 5 bases and J 5 bases; bases outside gene matches: 9. Germline CDR1 is SEHNR and CDR2 is FQNEAQ (reference sequence). The CDR3 is made up of 16 amino acids.

This chain joins TRBV7-9 and TRBJ2-3; unclear D gene. Germline CDR1 is SEHNR and CDR2 is FQNEAQ (reference sequence). V lost 6 bases and J lost 2, with 15 bases in between. This CDR3 contains 15 residues. Here the CDR3 reads CASSPKARLTDTQYF. The DNA of the CDR3 is TGTGCCAGCAGTCCTAAAGCGCGGCTCACAGATACGCAGTATTTT.

The CDR3, as DNA: TGTGCCAGCAGCGTGGACAGAAGCTCTGGGGCCAACGTCCTGACTTTC. Translating it yields CASSVDRSSGANVLTF. The J gene is TRBJ2-6, the V gene TRBV5-6; maybe TRBD1 (6 bases). From germline, CDR1 is SGHDT and CDR2 YYEEEE. Trimming shortened V by 4 bases and J by 0 bases, and 11 bases separated the two germline ends. CDR3 length: 16 residues.

This clone turned up a few times. The chain is built from TRBV5-1 and TRBJ1-3, with 8 nucleotides matching TRBD1. The trim removed 5 bases at V and 4 bases at J, leaving 17 bases unmatched. CDR3 length: 18 residues. The germline CDR1 and CDR2 sequences are SGHRS and YFSETQ. The CDR3 loop reads CASSSDRAFSSDGNTIYF. Here the CDR3 DNA reads TGCGCCAGCAGTTCGGACAGGGCGTTCTCCTCGGACGGAAACACCATATATTTT.

For the CDR3, the DNA is TGTGCCAGCAGACAGGGGAGAAACTATGGCTACACCTTC. Translation: CASRQGRNYGYTF. The V gene is TRBV27, the J gene TRBJ1-2, with 7 nucleotides matching TRBD1. The CDR3 is made up of 13 amino acids. Germline CDR1 and CDR2: MNHEY and SMNVEV (reference sequence). Trimming cost V 6 bases and J 2 bases; bases outside gene matches: 3.